What follows are 12 T cell receptor beta chains derived from one specimen sequenced in a study of blood T cell repertoires in COVID-19. Method: immunoSEQ multiplex PCR; TCRdb's copy keeps in-frame clones and lacks some. The repertoire holds roughly 64,000 clones, with more than 55% as singletons. Sequencing was performed on PBMCs or T cells enriched from blood (not recorded which). These receptors came from a woman aged 60-75 years who had been exposed to COVID-19.

This chain joins TRBV7-2 and TRBJ2-7, with D tentatively TRBD1 (6 bases). Germline V gene lookup returns CDR1 SGHTA and CDR2 FQGNSA. This CDR3 is built from 15 residues. With 2 bases removed from V and 2 bases from J, the gap between germline ends came to 13 bases. DNA of the CDR3: TGTGCCAGCAGCTTAAAGGCAGGGGAAACCTACGAGCAGTACTTC. Translation gives CASSLKAGETYEQYF.

The V gene is TRBV19, the J gene TRBJ1-2, with D maybe TRBD1 (5 bases). Per the germline V gene, CDR1 is LNHDA and CDR2 is SQIVND (reference sequence). V was cut by 8 bases and J by 4 bases, with 14 bases left in between. The CDR3 extends over 13 amino acids. CDR3 in amino acids: CASFTGYGYGYTF. CDR3 DNA sequence: TGTGCCAGTTTTACAGGTTACGGCTATGGCTACACCTTC. The variable domain in full, with the rest retrieved from reference TRBV19 and TRBJ1-2, is DGGITQSPKYLFRKEGQNVTLSCEQNLNHDAMYWYRQDPGQGLRLIYYSQIVNDFQKGDIAEGYSVSREKKESFPLTVTSAQKNPTAFYLCASFTGYGYGYTFGSGTRLTVV.

The CDR3 protein is CASSPGGLNYGYTF. In nucleotides, the CDR3 is TGTGCCAGCAGTCCAGGGGGCTTGAACTATGGCTACACCTTC. The rearrangement uses TRBV28 and TRBJ1-2, with 8 bases aligning to TRBD1. This CDR3 has 14 amino acids. Germline assignment: CDR1 MDHEN and CDR2 SYDVKM. V was clipped by 5 bases and J by 2 bases; unmatched bases: 4.

This sequence joins TRBV27 and TRBJ2-7; D is possibly TRBD1 (5 bases). V was pared by 7 bases and J by 6 bases, with 16 bases between. CDR3 length: 13 amino acids. Germline CDR1 is MNHEY and CDR2 is SMNVEV (reference sequence). The CDR3 sequence: CASTGYGLVEQYF. For the CDR3, the DNA is TGTGCCAGCACAGGGTATGGTCTGGTCGAGCAGTACTTC.

CDR3 nucleotides: TGTGCCAGCAGTCCCTCCGGGACAGGGAGTCAGCCCCAGCATTTT. This sequence encodes CASSPSGTGSQPQHF. V and J are TRBV6-5 and TRBJ1-5, with 9 bases identical to TRBD1. The germline gives CDR1 MNHEY, CDR2 SVGAGI. The CDR3 is 15 amino acids. After removal of 5 bases from V and 6 bases from J, the junction contained 8 bases not matched to a gene.

In its sample, this clone was seen once. The chain couples TRBV24-1 to TRBJ2-1, with 9 nucleotides matching TRBD1. Germline V gives CDR1 KGHDR, CDR2 SFDVKD. This CDR3 region has 16 residues. Trimming removed 3 bases from V and 3 bases from J; junction bases left unmatched: 5. The CDR3 DNA follows: TGTGCCACCAGTGATGGGACAGGGAATTTCTACAATGAGCAGTTCTTC. Translating it yields CATSDGTGNFYNEQFF.

This chain uses TRBV7-9 with TRBJ2-1; D remains unclear. V shed 4 bases and J shed 3 bases, with 10 bases lying between them. Germline-derived CDR1 and CDR2 are SEHNR and FQNEAQ (reference sequence). The CDR3 covers 14 residues. The CDR3 DNA follows: TGTGCCAGCAGCTCCCCGTCCAGCTACAATGAGCAGTTCTTC. As protein: CASSSPSSYNEQFF. Variable domain in full (rest from reference TRBV7-9 and TRBJ2-1): DTGVSQNPRHKITKRGQNVTFRCDPISEHNRLYWYRQTLGQGPEFLTYFQNEAQLEKSRLLSDRFSAERPKGSFSTLEIQRTEQGDSAMYLCASSSPSSYNEQFFGPGTRLTVL.

V is TRBV5-1 and J is TRBJ1-2; a weak D match, TRBD1 (5 bases). Between the trimmed V and J ends, which lost 0 bases and 1 base, there was a span of 7 bases. From germline, CDR1 is SGHRS and CDR2 YFSETQ. CDR3 length: 14 amino acids. CDR3 in amino acids: CASSLGQINYGYTF. Here the CDR3 DNA reads TGCGCCAGCAGCTTGGGACAGATTAACTATGGCTACACCTTC. Using reference TRBV5-1 and TRBJ1-2 for the parts outside the CDR3, the full variable domain is KAGVTQTPRYLIKTRGQQVTLSCSPISGHRSVSWYQQTPGQGLQFLFEYFSETQRNKGNFPGRFSGRQFSNSRSEMNVSTLELGDSALYLCASSLGQINYGYTFGSGTRLTVV.

This rearrangement joins TRBV15 to TRBJ2-2, with 9 nucleotides matching TRBD1. This CDR3 comprises 15 residues. Germline-derived CDR1 and CDR2 are LNHNV and YYDKDF (reference sequence). The ends lost 1 base at V and 4 bases at J; junction bases unmatched: 1. The CDR3 loop is CATSRGTGVTGELFF. The CDR3 DNA sequence: TGTGCCACCAGCAGAGGGACAGGGGTCACCGGGGAGCTGTTTTTT.

The V gene is TRBV7-2, the J gene TRBJ1-3, with D uncertain. This CDR3 has 14 residues. Germline V gene sequence: CDR1 SGHTA, CDR2 FQGNSA. V shed 2 bases and J shed 0 bases, with 5 bases lying between them. The CDR3 region has the DNA TGTGCCAGCAGCTTATCCGTCTCTGGAAACACCATATATTTT. Translating gives CASSLSVSGNTIYF.

The chain links TRBV4-2 to TRBJ1-5; D is unresolved. V was cut by 0 bases and J by 4 bases, with 13 bases left in between. This CDR3 has 16 residues. The germline gives CDR1 LGHNA, CDR2 YNFKEQ. The CDR3 protein is CASSQEWGVGNQPQHF. The CDR3 DNA is TGTGCCAGCAGCCAAGAGTGGGGAGTTGGTAATCAGCCCCAGCATTTT.

The rearrangement joins TRBV24-1 to TRBJ2-3; 10 nucleotides match TRBD1. The CDR3 loop spans 18 amino acids. V was pared by 4 bases and J by 2 bases, with 11 bases of the junction left unmatched. Per the germline V gene, CDR1 is KGHDR and CDR2 is SFDVKD. In DNA form, the CDR3 reads TGTGCCACCAGTGACCCTGGGCCGGGGACAGGGGACACAGATACGCAGTATTTT. It codes for CATSDPGPGTGDTDTQYF.